This T cell receptor (beta chain) came from a study of T-cell reconstitution after alpha-beta-depleted transplantation in children. A library of TCRbeta sequences, prepared with unique molecular identifiers, was generated. TCRdb passed the PCR reads through MiXCR, listing each CDR3 protein once. The sample has about half a million distinct CDR3 sequences, around 13% seen once. Germline CDR1 LGHNT, CDR2 FRNRAP. The CDR3 is 14 amino acids. With 3 bases removed from V and 5 bases from J, the gap between germline ends came to 13 bases. This chain connects TRBV12-5 to TRBJ1-1; D possibly corresponds to TRBD1 (5 bases). The material sequenced was PBMCs from the stem cell graft donor, taken from the stem cell graft. The clonotype comes from a human donor who donated a stem cell graft to a child with combined immunodeficiency. The DNA of the CDR3 is TGTGCTAGTGGTTTTTTGGACACCTTTACTGAAGCTTTCTTT. Protein product: CASGFLDTFTEAFF.